The 18 T cell receptor beta chains below were found in one sample sequenced in a study of T cell repertoires in cytomegalovirus infection. Each CDR3 protein gets one entry after TCRdb re-called the reads with MiXCR. This sample has a few hundred thousand distinct CDR3 sequences, with roughly 17% found just once. Sequencing was carried out using PBMCs. These receptors were taken from a human donor in good health (CMV status not recorded). Some clones in this sample may be carry-over from other donors' samples.

This chain uses TRBV6-2 or TRBV6-3 with TRBJ2-7; D may be TRBD1 or TRBD2 (5 bases each). This CDR3 comprises 17 residues. Trimming removed 2 bases from V and 2 bases from J, with 19 bases in between. Looked up from germline, CDR1 is MNHEY and CDR2 is SVGEGT. DNA for the CDR3: TGTGCCAGCAGTTACGGCTATCCCGGGACCGAGCCCTACGAGCAGTACTTC. Its protein product is CASSYGYPGTEPYEQYF.

This clonotype was counted a few times. This sequence joins TRBV12-3 or TRBV12-4 and TRBJ2-5; D gene unclear. There are 14 residues in the CDR3. Between the trimmed V and J ends, which lost 6 bases and 2 bases, there was a span of 13 bases. The CDR3 reads CASSPRRPQETQYF. In DNA form, the CDR3 reads TGTGCCAGCAGCCCAAGACGCCCTCAAGAGACCCAGTACTTC.

In this sample, this clonotype turned up a few times. The genes are TRBV2 and TRBJ1-6; D is unclear. Germline CDR1 is SNHLY and CDR2 is FYNNEI. V was pared by 10 bases and J by 0 bases, with 7 bases between. CDR3 length equals 13 residues. CDR3 amino acids: CATRGSYNSPLHF. As DNA, the CDR3 is TGTGCCACCCGGGGCTCCTATAATTCACCCCTCCACTTT.

This clonotype was recorded a few times. This rearrangement joins TRBV28 to TRBJ1-4, with no clear D. V lost 2 bases, J lost 8 bases, and 6 bases lay in between. The CDR3 extends over 12 amino acids. Germline CDR1 is MDHEN and CDR2 is SYDVKM. The CDR3 protein is CASSLGFEKLFF. The CDR3 nucleotides are TGTGCCAGCAGTTTAGGGTTCGAAAAACTGTTTTTT.

The chain combines TRBV7-9 with TRBJ1-2; TRBD1 is a possible D gene (5 bases). The V gene's germline CDR1 is SEHNR and CDR2 FQNEAQ (reference sequence). V lost 1 base, J lost 4 bases, and 10 bases lay in between. The CDR3 spans 14 residues. The CDR3 DNA follows: TGTGCCAGCAGCTTAGTGGGGCCCCCCTATGGCTACACCTTC. Amino acids: CASSLVGPPYGYTF. Filled out from reference TRBV7-9 and TRBJ1-2, the complete variable domain reads DTGVSQNPRHKITKRGQNVTFRCDPISEHNRLYWYRQTLGQGPEFLTYFQNEAQLEKSRLLSDRFSAERPKGSFSTLEIQRTEQGDSAMYLCASSLVGPPYGYTFGSGTRLTVV.

This clonotype has a count of ten or more. This chain connects TRBV7-8 to TRBJ1-6; unclear D gene. The CDR3 runs to 16 residues. Germline V lookup: CDR1 SGHVS, CDR2 FQNEAQ. The V gene lost 2 bases and the J gene lost 7 bases, with 15 bases spanning the gap. DNA of the CDR3: TGTGCCAGCAGCTTAACCAGGATCTCTGGAAATTCACCCCTCCACTTT. Its translation: CASSLTRISGNSPLHF.

This clonotype came up a few times. The chain has TRBV19 and TRBJ1-1, with D perhaps TRBD1 (5 bases). Trimming pared 5 bases from V and 8 bases from J, leaving 15 bases between. This CDR3 is 13 amino acids long. Per germline, CDR1 LNHDA and CDR2 SQIVND (reference sequence). Here the CDR3 DNA reads TGTGCCAGTAGTTCGCCAAATGGGGGGGAAGCTTTCTTT. Its translation: CASSSPNGGEAFF. Looking up the rest from reference TRBV19 and TRBJ1-1 gives the full variable domain: DGGITQSPKYLFRKEGQNVTLSCEQNLNHDAMYWYRQDPGQGLRLIYYSQIVNDFQKGDIAEGYSVSREKKESFPLTVTSAQKNPTAFYLCASSSPNGGEAFFGQGTRLTVV.

This clonotype was detected many times. The V call is TRBV5-6, the J call TRBJ1-1; D is possibly TRBD1 (6 bases). V shed 6 bases and J shed 1 base, with 16 bases lying between them. This CDR3 spans 15 amino acids. Germline CDR1 reads SGHDT; CDR2 reads YYEEEE. CDR3 DNA: TGTGCCAGCACCCGAACTGGACAGCCGAACACTGAAGCTTTCTTT. This sequence encodes CASTRTGQPNTEAFF.

The rearrangement links TRBV4-1 to TRBJ1-6, with TRBD1 matching 9 bases. This CDR3 contains 15 residues. V shed 0 bases and J 8 bases; nucleotides not matched to a gene: 2. Germline CDR1 reads MGHRA; CDR2 reads YSYEKL. In nucleotides, the CDR3 is TGCGCCAGCAGCCAAGAGGACAGGGGTTATTCACCCCTCCACTTT. Protein product: CASSQEDRGYSPLHF.

The chain has TRBV5-4 and TRBJ1-1; possibly TRBD1 for D (5 bases). CDR1 and CDR2 from the germline V gene are SGHNT and YYREEE (reference sequence). CDR3 length equals 15 residues. Deletions cut 0 bases from V and 4 bases from J, with 13 bases between. The CDR3, as DNA: TGTGCCAGCAGCTTGGGGGGCGTGGGGCTCACTGAAGCTTTCTTT. Translation: CASSLGGVGLTEAFF.

There are many counts of this clonotype. This sequence joins TRBV7-2 and TRBJ2-2; no firm D call. Germline values: CDR1 SGHTA, CDR2 FQGNSA. V lost 1 base, J lost 6 bases, and 12 bases lay in between. CDR3 size: 15 residues. CDR3 amino acids: CASSLVSRVPGELFF. The CDR3 coding sequence is TGTGCCAGCAGCTTAGTCAGTAGGGTTCCCGGGGAGCTGTTTTTT.

The V call is TRBV12-3 or TRBV12-4, the J call TRBJ2-2; TRBD2 matches at 12 bases. V dropped 8 bases and J dropped 0; count of bases not matched to a gene: 7. CDR3 length: 17 amino acids. The CDR3 reads CASGKTSGGSNTGELFF. The CDR3 DNA reads as TGTGCCAGCGGTAAGACTAGCGGGGGATCGAACACCGGGGAGCTGTTTTTT.

This clonotype occurred a few times. The chain recombines TRBV6-2 or TRBV6-3 with TRBJ2-5; 7 bases map to TRBD2. The CDR3 runs to 16 residues. From germline, CDR1 is MNHEY and CDR2 SVGEGT. J was trimmed by 1 base and V by 5 bases; bases with no gene match: 10. The CDR3 loop reads CASSQTYRTSQETQYF. CDR3 bases: TGTGCCAGCAGTCAAACATACCGGACTAGCCAAGAGACCCAGTACTTC.

The DNA for the CDR3 is TGTGCCAGTAGTCCCGACTCAGATACGCAGTATTTT. Translation: CASSPDSDTQYF. V usage is TRBV19 and J usage is TRBJ2-3; D is ambiguous. V dropped 5 bases and J dropped 4 bases, with 7 bases sitting between them. CDR3 length: 12 residues. Germline lookup yields CDR1 LNHDA and CDR2 SQIVND (reference sequence).

A few counts support this clonotype. This sequence joins TRBV6-1 and TRBJ1-5, with 7 positions matching TRBD1. CDR1 is MNHNS, CDR2 SASEGT, per germline. The CDR3 totals 15 residues. V lost 6 bases to trimming and J lost 1 base; unmatched junction nucleotides: 6. CDR3 residues: CASSVTGVSNQPQHF. Written as DNA, the CDR3 is TGTGCCAGCAGCGTTACAGGGGTAAGCAATCAGCCCCAGCATTTT.

V gene TRBV28 combines with J gene TRBJ1-4, with D possibly being TRBD1 (5 bases). V was clipped by 4 bases and J by 7 bases, with 13 bases between them. The germline V gene has CDR1 MDHEN and CDR2 SYDVKM. This CDR3 spans 14 amino acids. The CDR3 nucleotides are TGTGCCAGCAGTTCGGACCGAGGGGTTGAAAAACTGTTTTTT. Its protein is CASSSDRGVEKLFF. The full variable domain, rest sourced from reference TRBV28 and TRBJ1-4, is DVKVTQSSRYLVKRTGEKVFLECVQDMDHENMFWYRQDPGLGLRLIYFSYDVKMKEKGDIPEGYSVSREKKERFSLILESASTNQTSMYLCASSSDRGVEKLFFGSGTQLSVL.

The rearrangement joins TRBV10-3 to TRBJ1-4; D remains unclear. V shed 0 bases and J shed 8 bases, with 13 bases lying between them. Germline V gene sequence: CDR1 ENHRY, CDR2 SYGVKD. The CDR3 totals 15 residues. The CDR3 DNA follows: TGTGCCATCAGTGAGTCGGAGACAATCGGAGAAAAACTGTTTTTT. It is translated as CAISESETIGEKLFF.

The J gene is TRBJ1-2, the V gene TRBV10-3; 9 bases are shared with TRBD1. V lost 6 bases to trimming and J lost 2 bases; unmatched junction nucleotides: 10. Looked up from germline, CDR1 is ENHRY and CDR2 is SYGVKD. The CDR3 is made up of 16 amino acids. The CDR3 reads CAIRVIIDRGNYGYTF. Written as DNA, the CDR3 is TGTGCCATCAGAGTAATAATAGACAGGGGGAACTATGGCTACACCTTC.